These T cell receptor beta chains were read from a single sample in a study of human T cells and chemical hapten exposure. TCRdb redid the calling of the RACE reads with MiXCR, one entry per CDR3 protein. Of some 78,000 distinct CDR3 sequences in the sample, about 9% are singletons; the top ten hold roughly 1.4%. Sequenced: whole blood. These receptors were collected from a male donor in good health. Some clones in this sample may be carry-over from other donors' samples. Both conserved end residues are part of each CDR3. The order of the fields is D gene, V gene, J gene, clone size, CDR3 DNA, CDR3 protein. The D gene is left open where the match is weak. Where a row states a size, it is once, few, many or the class of an expanded clone; other rows omit it.

D: -
V: TRBV6-5
J: TRBJ1-4
size: few
DNA: TGTGCCAGCAGTTACTCGAAACAGGTTGCAAAACTGTTTTTT
CDR3: CASSYSKQVAKLFF

D: TRBD1
V: TRBV7-8
J: TRBJ1-5
size: many
DNA: TGTGCCAGCAGCTTAGGGACAGGGTCTCAGCCCCAGCATTTT
CDR3: CASSLGTGSQPQHF

D: -
V: TRBV7-9
J: TRBJ1-5
size: -
DNA: TGTGCCAGCAGCTTAGCGGGCCCCGGGCGCAATCAGCCCCAGCATTTT
CDR3: CASSLAGPGRNQPQHF

D: -
V: TRBV11-2
J: TRBJ2-5
size: -
DNA: TGTGCCAGCAGGCCAGGGCCCTTAGTGCCCCAAGGGTCCCAAGAGACCCAGTACTTC
CDR3: CASRPGPLVPQGSQETQYF

D: TRBD2
V: TRBV27
J: TRBJ2-1
size: -
DNA: TGTGCCAGCAGTGAGACTAGCGCCTTATACAATGAGCAGTTCTTC
CDR3: CASSETSALYNEQFF

D: -
V: TRBV3-1
J: TRBJ1-1
size: -
DNA: TGTGCCAGCAGCCAAGATGGAGGAGAGTACGCTTTCTTT
CDR3: CASSQDGGEYAFF

D: -
V: TRBV7-2
J: TRBJ2-3
size: many
DNA: TGTGCCAGCAGCTTAGTAGTGGGGGCCGGGGATACGCAGTATTTT
CDR3: CASSLVVGAGDTQYF

D: -
V: TRBV5-1
J: TRBJ2-6
size: few
DNA: TGCGCCAGCAGCCCCCCGCTGGGAGGGGCCAACGTCCTGACTTTC
CDR3: CASSPPLGGANVLTF

D: -
V: TRBV18
J: TRBJ2-2
size: -
DNA: TGTGCCAGCTCACCCCCCTTGGGTGAGGGAAAGAACACCGGGGAGCTGTTTTTT
CDR3: CASSPPLGEGKNTGELFF

D: -
V: TRBV7-9
J: TRBJ1-1
size: many
DNA: TGTGCCAGCAGCTTAGATCCCACTGAAGCTTTCTTT
CDR3: CASSLDPTEAFF

D: TRBD2
V: TRBV27
J: TRBJ2-3
size: -
DNA: TGTGCCAGCAGTCCCGAGACTAGCGGGAGGGATACGCAGTATTTT
CDR3: CASSPETSGRDTQYF

D: -
V: TRBV7-8
J: TRBJ2-7
size: few
DNA: TGTGCCAGCAGCCCGTCCTTGAATGAGCAGTACTTC
CDR3: CASSPSLNEQYF

D: TRBD2
V: TRBV7-9
J: TRBJ2-5
size: -
DNA: TGTGCCAGCAGCTTAGGAAGTACTAGCGGCCAAGAGACCCAGTACTTC
CDR3: CASSLGSTSGQETQYF

D: TRBD1
V: TRBV27
J: TRBJ2-1
size: -
DNA: TGTGCCAGCAGTAATGACAGGGGATTCTACAATGAGCAGTTCTTC
CDR3: CASSNDRGFYNEQFF

D: -
V: TRBV20-1
J: TRBJ2-3
size: -
DNA: TGCAGTGCGGAGGGACAGTCTGATACGCAGTATTTT
CDR3: CSAEGQSDTQYF

D: -
V: TRBV2
J: TRBJ1-4
size: many
DNA: TGTGCCAGCTTTGGAGAGGGGGTAGATGAAAAACTGTTTTTT
CDR3: CASFGEGVDEKLFF

D: TRBD2
V: TRBV7-4
J: TRBJ2-3
size: many
DNA: TGTGCCAGCCGTTCCGGGGGGTCTCGAGATACGCAGTATTTT
CDR3: CASRSGGSRDTQYF

D: TRBD1
V: TRBV6-5
J: TRBJ2-7
size: many
DNA: TGTGCCAGCAGTTCCGGGACAGCCGACTACGAGCAGTACTTC
CDR3: CASSSGTADYEQYF

D: -
V: TRBV6-2/TRBV6-3
J: TRBJ1-1
size: few
DNA: TGTGCCAGCAGTCACCCCGGACGGGCCATGGGCACTGAAGCTTTCTTT
CDR3: CASSHPGRAMGTEAFF

D: TRBD2
V: TRBV19
J: TRBJ2-1
size: few
DNA: TGTGCCAGTACACTAGCGGGCTCCTACAATGAGCAGTTCTTC
CDR3: CASTLAGSYNEQFF

D: TRBD1
V: TRBV3-1
J: TRBJ2-7
size: few
DNA: TGTGCCAGCAGCCGCCATCCTCCGGGACAGGGGATTTACGAGCAGTACTTC
CDR3: CASSRHPPGQGIYEQYF

D: -
V: TRBV20-1
J: TRBJ2-2
size: -
DNA: TGCAGTGCTAGACAGAACACCGGGGAGCTGTTTTTT
CDR3: CSARQNTGELFF

D: -
V: TRBV9
J: TRBJ2-1
size: many
DNA: TGTGCCAGCAGCGTAGGGCGGAACAATGAGCAGTTCTTC
CDR3: CASSVGRNNEQFF

D: -
V: TRBV4-2
J: TRBJ2-7
size: many
DNA: TGTGCCAGCAGCCAAGATGCCCAGCGCAGCTCCTACGAGCAGTACTTC
CDR3: CASSQDAQRSSYEQYF

D: -
V: TRBV7-9
J: TRBJ1-1
size: many
DNA: TGTGCCAGCAGCTTAGACTATGTCGGAACTGAAGCTTTCTTT
CDR3: CASSLDYVGTEAFF

D: -
V: TRBV6-5
J: TRBJ1-1
size: -
DNA: TGTGCCAGCAGTTCTAGGGGGGAGATGAACACTGAAGCTTTCTTT
CDR3: CASSSRGEMNTEAFF

D: -
V: TRBV11-2
J: TRBJ1-2
size: -
DNA: TGTGCCAGCAGCTTAAGCGGGGATAGGGCGAACTATGGCTACACCTTC
CDR3: CASSLSGDRANYGYTF

D: -
V: TRBV29-1
J: TRBJ2-1
size: many
DNA: TGCAGCCTGGGTTCTCCAAGCTCCTACAATGAGCAGTTCTTC
CDR3: CSLGSPSSYNEQFF

D: -
V: TRBV6-1
J: TRBJ1-1
size: -
DNA: TGTGCCAGCAGTGTGAACCAGGGGACTGAAGCTTTCTTT
CDR3: CASSVNQGTEAFF

D: -
V: TRBV5-4
J: TRBJ2-3
size: -
DNA: TGTGCCAGCAGCTTGGGGGAACTAGGGCCAGATACGCAGTATTTT
CDR3: CASSLGELGPDTQYF

D: -
V: TRBV28
J: TRBJ2-5
size: many
DNA: TGTGCCAGCAGTCGACGACAGGCCAAAGAGACCCAGTACTTC
CDR3: CASSRRQAKETQYF

D: TRBD1
V: TRBV7-6
J: TRBJ2-1
size: many
DNA: TGTGCCAGCAGCTTAGCTCGGGACAGCAATGAGCAGTTCTTC
CDR3: CASSLARDSNEQFF

D: -
V: TRBV7-9
J: TRBJ2-3
size: many
DNA: TGTGCCAGCAGCCCCCCGCCGGGACACCGCACAGATACGCAGTATTTT
CDR3: CASSPPPGHRTDTQYF

D: TRBD2
V: TRBV11-3
J: TRBJ2-7
size: -
DNA: TGTGCCAGCAGCGTGACTAGCGGGGAGTACGAGCAGTACTTC
CDR3: CASSVTSGEYEQYF

D: -
V: TRBV6-6
J: TRBJ2-3
size: -
DNA: TGTGCCAGCAGTTACTCGTTAGAGTACACAGATACGCAGTATTTT
CDR3: CASSYSLEYTDTQYF

D: -
V: TRBV7-2
J: TRBJ2-3
size: -
DNA: TGTGCCAGCAGCTTGATGGACGATACGCAGTATTTT
CDR3: CASSLMDDTQYF

D: TRBD1
V: TRBV6-1
J: TRBJ2-6
size: many
DNA: TGTGCCAGCAGTGAATTCCGACAGGGCTCTGGGGCCAACGTCCTGACTTTC
CDR3: CASSEFRQGSGANVLTF

D: TRBD2
V: TRBV20-1
J: TRBJ2-3
size: -
DNA: TGCAGTGCTAGACCCCCCGGGGGGGTAGCGTCTAGCACAGATACGCAGTATTTT
CDR3: CSARPPGGVASSTDTQYF

D: -
V: TRBV7-9
J: TRBJ1-1
size: few
DNA: TGTGCCAGCAGCCTTGGGACGGCGAACACTGAAGCTTTCTTT
CDR3: CASSLGTANTEAFF

D: TRBD2
V: TRBV6-6
J: TRBJ2-3
size: many
DNA: TGTGCCAGCAGTCTCCAGCGGGAGAGGGTAGATACGCAGTATTTT
CDR3: CASSLQRERVDTQYF

D: TRBD1
V: TRBV12-3/TRBV12-4
J: TRBJ2-1
size: few
DNA: TGTGCCAGCAGTTCTTGGCGGGACAGGGGGCAGGAGCAGTTCTTC
CDR3: CASSSWRDRGQEQFF

D: TRBD1
V: TRBV29-1
J: TRBJ2-5
size: -
DNA: TGCAGCGTGAAGGGACAGTACCAAGAGACCCAGTACTTC
CDR3: CSVKGQYQETQYF

D: -
V: TRBV7-8
J: TRBJ1-1
size: few
DNA: TGTGCCAGCAGCTTAAAGGTTGTAGGGCATGACACTGAAGCTTTCTTT
CDR3: CASSLKVVGHDTEAFF

D: -
V: TRBV28
J: TRBJ1-5
size: few
DNA: TGTGCCAGCAGGCTCAGTGGGAATCAGCCCCAGCATTTT
CDR3: CASRLSGNQPQHF

D: -
V: TRBV12-3/TRBV12-4
J: TRBJ1-5
size: -
DNA: TGTGCCAGCAGCCGCGGGAGGGCAGGGGGCAATCAGCCCCAGCATTTT
CDR3: CASSRGRAGGNQPQHF

D: -
V: TRBV7-9
J: TRBJ2-2
size: many
DNA: TGTGCCAGCAGCTCGACAGAGAACACCGGGGAGCTGTTTTTT
CDR3: CASSSTENTGELFF

D: -
V: TRBV12-3/TRBV12-4
J: TRBJ1-6
size: many
DNA: TGTGCCAGCAGTTTACGGCAGGCGAGCTCCTATAATTCACCCCTCCACTTT
CDR3: CASSLRQASSYNSPLHF

D: -
V: TRBV28
J: TRBJ2-1
size: few
DNA: TGTGCCAGCAGTTCCGGACTACGCGGGCGCAATGAGCAGTTCTTC
CDR3: CASSSGLRGRNEQFF